These T cell receptor beta chains were read from a single sample in a study of cytomegalovirus exposure and HLA in healthy donors. Clones were sequenced by immunoSEQ multiplex PCR, and TCRdb holds only the in-frame ones, with some missing. The sample includes approximately 100,000 clones, roughly 84% of them seen just once. Sequencing was carried out using PBMCs. The receptors come from a man younger than 30 in good health and CMV-seropositive. CDR3s include the opening cysteine and the closing phenylalanine or tryptophan. Each record gives: V gene, J gene, D gene, clone size, CDR3 DNA, CDR3 protein. D genes are given only for firm matches. Only some rows state a clone size, as once, few, many or a class for expanded clones.

>TRBV7-2|TRBJ2-3|TRBD1|.
TGTGCCAGCAGCCCACCACGTAGACAGGGCGGTACAGATACGCAGTATTTT
CASSPPRRQGGTDTQYF
>TRBV7-3|TRBJ2-6|.|.
TGTGCCAGCAGCTTACGGCGGGAACTCACTGGGGCCAACGTCCTGACTTTC
CASSLRRELTGANVLTF
>TRBV21-1|TRBJ1-5|.|.
TGTGCCAGCAGCAGTACCCGGGACAGGGGGCTCAATAGCAATCAGCCCCAGCATTTT
CASSSTRDRGLNSNQPQHF
>TRBV6-1|TRBJ2-1|.|few
TGTGCCAGCCATTTGCGCGGAAACAATGAGCAGTTCTTC
CASHLRGNNEQFF
>TRBV2|TRBJ1-4|.|.
TGTGCCAGCAGTGAATGGCCGCTCGACAACCCGGAAAAACTGTTTTTT
CASSEWPLDNPEKLFF
>TRBV11-3|TRBJ2-5|TRBD1|.
TGTGCCAGCAGCTCCTATAAAACCGGGACAGGGGGGGAGACCCAGTACTTC
CASSSYKTGTGGETQYF
>TRBV6-5|TRBJ2-5|TRBD2|.
TGTGCCAGCAGGTTAGCGGGAGGCCAGGAGGAGACCCAGTACTTC
CASRLAGGQEETQYF
>TRBV6-5|TRBJ1-2|.|few
TGTGCCAGCAGCCGACAGGAAAACTATGGCTACACCTTC
CASSRQENYGYTF
>TRBV11-3|TRBJ1-1|.|.
TGTGCCAGCAGCTTAGATTCGTCTAACACTGAAGCTTTCTTT
CASSLDSSNTEAFF
>TRBV27|TRBJ2-7|TRBD2|once
TGTGCCAGCAGTTTTAGCGGGATCTCCTACGAGCAGTACTTC
CASSFSGISYEQYF
>TRBV5-1|TRBJ1-3|.|.
TGCGCCAGCAGCTTGGAACAGGGACCGTTGGGCACCATATATTTT
CASSLEQGPLGTIYF
>TRBV5-1|TRBJ2-7|.|.
TGCGCCAGCAGCTTGGACCCGGGGGAGCCCTACGAGCAGTACTTC
CASSLDPGEPYEQYF
>TRBV28|TRBJ1-5|.|few
TGTGCCAGCAAGGGACTCCGCAATCAGCCCCAGCATTTT
CASKGLRNQPQHF
>TRBV11-2|TRBJ2-7|.|.
TGTGCCAGCAGCCCGAGACAGAGCTCCTACGAGCAGTACTTC
CASSPRQSSYEQYF
>TRBV5-1|TRBJ2-5|.|.
TGCGCCAGCAGCCTGGACACCCCCAGGGAGACCCAGTACTTC
CASSLDTPRETQYF
>TRBV2|TRBJ1-4|.|once
TGTGCCAGCAGTGTCGGCAGGGAGGGGGAAAAACTGTTTTTT
CASSVGREGEKLFF
>TRBV27|TRBJ2-7|TRBD1|.
TGTGCCAGCAGTTTAGACAGGGGGAACTACGAGCAGTACTTC
CASSLDRGNYEQYF
>TRBV19|TRBJ1-3|.|.
TGTGCCAGTAGTATCTCTCCAGCGAGCTCTGGAAACACCATATATTTT
CASSISPASSGNTIYF
>TRBV6-1|TRBJ1-1|TRBD1|.
TGTGCCAGCAGACAAGACAGGGACACTGAAGCTTTCTTT
CASRQDRDTEAFF
>TRBV9|TRBJ2-5|.|once
TGTGCCAGCAGCGCGGGGGAGACCCAGTACTTC
CASSAGETQYF
>TRBV7-9|TRBJ2-2|TRBD2|few
TGTGCCAGCAGAGGACTAGCGGCGACCGGGGAGCTGTTTTTT
CASRGLAATGELFF
>TRBV12-1|TRBJ2-3|.|.
TGTGCCAGCAGCGCGACTAGCACAGATACGCAGTATTTT
CASSATSTDTQYF
>TRBV19|TRBJ2-7|TRBD1|.
TGTGCCAGTAGTAAGGGGACAGTGGCCTCCTACGAGCAGTACTTC
CASSKGTVASYEQYF
>TRBV11-2|TRBJ2-4|TRBD1|.
TGTGCCAGCAGCCGGACAGGGTTAGCCAAAAACATTCAGTACTTC
CASSRTGLAKNIQYF
>TRBV18|TRBJ2-7|TRBD1|.
TGTGCCAGCTTAAGGACAGGGGGTTACGAGCAGTACTTC
CASLRTGGYEQYF
>TRBV27|TRBJ2-1|TRBD2|.
TGTGCCAGCAGCTCTGGACTAGCGGGGTACAATGAGCAGTTCTTC
CASSSGLAGYNEQFF
>TRBV5-6|TRBJ1-1|.|.
TGTGCCAGCAGCTTTGGGGCTGCGGAAGCTTTCTTT
CASSFGAAEAFF
>TRBV10-2|TRBJ2-7|.|.
TGCGCCAGCAGTGAGCTAGCCTGGGACGAGCAGTACTTC
CASSELAWDEQYF
>TRBV4-3|TRBJ2-2|.|.
TGCGCCAGCAGTTTTAGTTTCACCACCGGGGAGCTGTTTTTT
CASSFSFTTGELFF
>TRBV5-1|TRBJ2-1|TRBD1|.
TGCGCCAGCAGCGCTACCTTGCGCCGGACAGGGGAGGATGAGCAGTTCTTC
CASSATLRRTGEDEQFF
>TRBV5-1|TRBJ2-1|.|.
TGCGCCAGCAGCTTGGAATCACAGGGAGATGAGCAGTTCTTC
CASSLESQGDEQFF
>TRBV11-2|TRBJ2-1|TRBD2|.
TGTGCCAGCAGCTTAGAACTAGCGGTGTACAATGAGCAGTTCTTC
CASSLELAVYNEQFF
>TRBV6-5|TRBJ1-2|.|.
TGTGCCAGCAGTTACTCAGAGACAGGCTATGGCTACACCTTC
CASSYSETGYGYTF
>TRBV28|TRBJ2-4|TRBD2|.
TGTGCCAGCAGTTTAGGACTAGCATCGAGGGGCATTCAGTACTTC
CASSLGLASRGIQYF
>TRBV5-4|TRBJ2-1|TRBD2|.
TGTGCCAGCAGCCCTGGGGGGGAACGCTCCTACAATGAGCAGTTCTTC
CASSPGGERSYNEQFF
>TRBV5-6|TRBJ1-5|.|.
TGTGCCAGCAGCTTTAAGGAGAGCAATCAGCCCCAGCATTTT
CASSFKESNQPQHF
>TRBV7-3|TRBJ2-2|.|few
TGTGCCAGCAGCTTTCATTCCGGGGAGCTGTTTTTT
CASSFHSGELFF
>TRBV27|TRBJ2-2|.|.
TGTGCCAGCAGTTTGTTAGAGCGCCGCGACACCGGGGAGCTGTTTTTT
CASSLLERRDTGELFF
>TRBV19|TRBJ1-5|TRBD1|.
TGTGCCAGTGGGGACAGGGCTTATCGGGGGGATCAGCCCCAGCATTTT
CASGDRAYRGDQPQHF
>TRBV6-5|TRBJ1-1|.|.
TGTGCCAGCAGACATAGGGGGACTGAAGCTTTCTTT
CASRHRGTEAFF
>TRBV4-2|TRBJ2-5|.|.
TGTGCCAGCAGCCAAGATTTTACAACAAAGTACTTC
CASSQDFTTKYF